A single sample gave rise to the 3 T cell receptor beta chains below, sequenced in a study of blood T cells in healthy people across ages. PCR was performed a second time for about 7 to 11 cycles using a sample-barcoded 5' primer and a J-beta primer mix. MiXCR was run by TCRdb on the 5' RACE reads, yielding one entry per CDR3 protein. The sample has approximately 1,100,000 distinct CDR3 sequences, more than 35% seen once. The material sequenced was blood. These receptors all come from a woman in her sixties or seventies in good health.

This clonotype turned up a few times. This rearrangement joins TRBV20-1 to TRBJ2-1; TRBD1 agrees at 7 bases. This CDR3 comprises 17 residues. V was clipped by 0 bases and J by 4 bases; unmatched bases: 12. Germline assignment: CDR1 DFQATT and CDR2 SNEGSKA (reference sequence). The CDR3 here is CSARDLTPGQLYNEQFF. As DNA, the CDR3 is TGCAGTGCTAGAGATCTAACCCCGGGACAGCTTTACAATGAGCAGTTCTTC.

About this clonotype: Compared with germline, one end of the junction differs, possibly owing to a read error. CDR3 residues: CASSPDRDPGANILTF. In DNA, the CDR3 is TGTGCCAGCTCACCGGACCGGGACCCTGGGGCCAACATCCTGACTTTC. The chain employs TRBV18 and TRBJ2-6; D may match TRBD1 or TRBD2 (5 bases each). Per germline, CDR1 KGHSH and CDR2 LQKENI. The CDR3 runs 16 residues.

This clonotype was observed a single time. The chain joins TRBV5-1 to TRBJ2-1; perhaps TRBD1 as D (6 bases). There are 16 residues in the CDR3. V dropped 1 base and J dropped 0 bases, with 11 bases sitting between them. The V gene's germline CDR1 is SGHRS and CDR2 YFSETQ. The CDR3 DNA reads as TGCGCCAGCAGCTTGCTGGGGGCCGTCTCCTACAATGAGCAGTTCTTC. This codes for CASSLLGAVSYNEQFF.